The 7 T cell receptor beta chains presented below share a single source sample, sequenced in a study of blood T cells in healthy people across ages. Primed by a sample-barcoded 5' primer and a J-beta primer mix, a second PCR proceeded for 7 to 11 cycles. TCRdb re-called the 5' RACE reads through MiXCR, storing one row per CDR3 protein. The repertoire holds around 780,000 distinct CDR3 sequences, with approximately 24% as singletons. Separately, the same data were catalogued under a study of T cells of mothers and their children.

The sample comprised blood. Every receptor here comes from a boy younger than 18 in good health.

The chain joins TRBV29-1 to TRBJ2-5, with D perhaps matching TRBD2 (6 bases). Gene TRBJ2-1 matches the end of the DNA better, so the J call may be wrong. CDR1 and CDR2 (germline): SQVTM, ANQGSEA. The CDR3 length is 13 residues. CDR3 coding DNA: TGCAGCGTGTCCGGGACTCCTTGGAGTGAGCAGTTCTTC. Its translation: CSVSGTPWSEQFF.

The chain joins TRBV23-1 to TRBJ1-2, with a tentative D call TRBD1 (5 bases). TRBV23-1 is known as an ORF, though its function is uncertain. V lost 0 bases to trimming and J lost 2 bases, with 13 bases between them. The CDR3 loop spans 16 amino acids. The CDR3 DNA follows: TGCGCCAGCAGTCAATCGACGTACAGGAGAAACTATGGCTACACCTTC. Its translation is CASSQSTYRRNYGYTF.

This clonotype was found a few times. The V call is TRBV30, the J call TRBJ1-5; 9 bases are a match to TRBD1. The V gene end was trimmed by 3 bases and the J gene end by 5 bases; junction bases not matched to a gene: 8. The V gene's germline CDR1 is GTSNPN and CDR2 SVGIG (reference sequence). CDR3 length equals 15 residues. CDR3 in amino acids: CAWSTRTGVHQPQHF. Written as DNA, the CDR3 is TGTGCCTGGAGCACCAGGACAGGGGTGCATCAGCCCCAGCATTTT.

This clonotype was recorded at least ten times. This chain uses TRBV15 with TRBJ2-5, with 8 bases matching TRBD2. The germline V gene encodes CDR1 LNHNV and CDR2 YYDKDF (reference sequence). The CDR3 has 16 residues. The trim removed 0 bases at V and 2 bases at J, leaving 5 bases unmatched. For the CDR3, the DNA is TGTGCCACCAGCAGAGACTCCGGCGGGGGGCAAGAGACCCAGTACTTC. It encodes CATSRDSGGGQETQYF.

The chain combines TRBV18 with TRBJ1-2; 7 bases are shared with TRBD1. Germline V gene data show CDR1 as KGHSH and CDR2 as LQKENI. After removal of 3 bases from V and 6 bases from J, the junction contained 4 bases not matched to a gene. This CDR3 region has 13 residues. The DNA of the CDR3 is TGTGCCAGCTCACCCGACAGGGCGAATGGCTACACCTTC. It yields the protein CASSPDRANGYTF.

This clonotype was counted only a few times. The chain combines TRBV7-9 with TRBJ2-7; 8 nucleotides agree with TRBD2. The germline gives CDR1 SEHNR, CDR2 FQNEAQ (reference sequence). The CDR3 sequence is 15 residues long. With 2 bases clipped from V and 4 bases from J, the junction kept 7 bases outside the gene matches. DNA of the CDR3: TGTGCCAGCAGCTTAACGGGACTAGGGGAGTACGAGCAGTACTTC. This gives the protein CASSLTGLGEYEQYF.

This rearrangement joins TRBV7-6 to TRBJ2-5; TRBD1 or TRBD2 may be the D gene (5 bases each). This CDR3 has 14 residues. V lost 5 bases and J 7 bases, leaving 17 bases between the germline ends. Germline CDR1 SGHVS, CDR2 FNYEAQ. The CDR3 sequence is CASSPGDRRWTQYF. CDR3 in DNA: TGTGCCAGCAGCCCCGGGGACCGACGGTGGACCCAGTACTTC.